Described below is a single T cell receptor (delta chain) sequence and its context. Its antigen is currently unknown. The limits of the CDR3 on the DNA are not certain, so only TCRdb's listed CDR3 is given. Reverse transcription of PBMC RNA used primers specific for the gamma and delta chains. TCRdb reanalysed the RT-PCR reads with CATT. The sample consists of around 1,500 delta-chain clones, 28% of them appearing once. Germline assignment: CDR1 NSMFDY and CDR2 ISSIKDK. Termini included, the CDR3 measures 22 amino acids. This sample was taken from a study of delta chains in infants with herpesvirus infections. Study results and limitations: Limitations included few samples and no matched controls for race or environment. The public clonotype decayed quickly, seemingly gone after approximately two months.

The clonotype originates from a human donor who was a Ugandan infant, either HIV-exposed or HIV-unexposed (not recorded which). Material: peripheral blood, obtained at time point 1 of longitudinal follow-up. The chain links TRAV29/DV5 to TRDJ1; the table's D call of TRDD3 was not tested on the DNA. CDR3 region: CSVLLCSKREGGGPPPTDKLIF.